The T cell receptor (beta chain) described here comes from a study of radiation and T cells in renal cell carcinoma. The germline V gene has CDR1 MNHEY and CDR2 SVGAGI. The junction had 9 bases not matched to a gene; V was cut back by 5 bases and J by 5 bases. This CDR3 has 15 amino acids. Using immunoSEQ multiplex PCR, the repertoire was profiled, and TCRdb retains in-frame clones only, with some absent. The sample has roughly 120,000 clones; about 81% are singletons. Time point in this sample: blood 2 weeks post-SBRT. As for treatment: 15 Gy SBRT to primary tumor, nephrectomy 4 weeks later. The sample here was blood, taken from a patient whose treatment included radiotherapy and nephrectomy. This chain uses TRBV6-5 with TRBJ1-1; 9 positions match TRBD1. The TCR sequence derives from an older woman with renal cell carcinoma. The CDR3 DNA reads TGTGCCAGCAGTCCCTGGACAGGGGCGGGAACTGAAGCTTTCTTT. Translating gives CASSPWTGAGTEAFF.